Presented here are 24 T cell receptor beta chains from one specimen sequenced in a study of control samples from healthy donors and cancer patients (dated by TCRdb to the early 2020s). The library relied on the immunoSEQ multiplex PCR assay. TCRdb provides this immuneACCESS table in a form limited to in-frame rearrangements. Some clones are lacking; in checked studies, under half of them reflect an unresolved V gene, and why the rest are absent is not known. In all, the sample holds about 140,000 clones, and roughly 89% of those were seen once. The top ten clones comprise around 11% of the sample. Sample: blood. Source of these receptors: a man under 40 in good health.

This chain links TRBV28 with TRBJ1-1, with a possible D match to TRBD1 (6 bases). CDR1 MDHEN and CDR2 SYDVKM come from the germline V gene. The CDR3 has 16 residues. Trimming removed 8 bases from V and 7 bases from J, with 26 bases in between. CDR3 nucleotides: TGTGCCAGCGGGTTAGGGGCATGGGAGGGGGTAGGTGAAGCTTTCTTT. Translated: CASGLGAWEGVGEAFF. Drawing the rest from reference TRBV28 and TRBJ1-1, the complete variable domain is DVKVTQSSRYLVKRTGEKVFLECVQDMDHENMFWYRQDPGLGLRLIYFSYDVKMKEKGDIPEGYSVSREKKERFSLILESASTNQTSMYLCASGLGAWEGVGEAFFGQGTRLTVV.

The chain couples TRBV4-1 to TRBJ1-3; D remains unclear. Trimming shortened V by 5 bases and J by 0 bases, and 14 bases separated the two germline ends. The CDR3 contains 16 residues. CDR1 and CDR2 (germline): MGHRA, YSYEKL. The CDR3 sequence: CASSGGGQSSGNTIYF. CDR3 nucleotides: TGCGCCAGCAGCGGCGGAGGGCAGTCCTCTGGAAACACCATATATTTT.

This clone showed up just once. The rearrangement uses TRBV7-5 and TRBJ2-2; the table's D call TRBD1 went unverified against the DNA. TRBV7-5 is recorded as a pseudogene. The CDR3 has 15 amino acids. DNA for the CDR3: TGTGCCAGAAGATCATCAGGGGGACCCACCGGGGAGCTGTTTTTT. This encodes CARRSSGGPTGELFF.

The rearrangement uses TRBV28 and TRBJ1-5; tentatively, D is TRBD1 (6 bases). There are 16 residues in the CDR3. Trimming shortened V by 2 bases and J by 10 bases, and 21 bases separated the two germline ends. Germline values: CDR1 MDHEN, CDR2 SYDVKM. This chain's CDR3 is CASSLGGLRGISPQHF. CDR3 bases: TGTGCCAGCAGTTTAGGCGGGCTTAGGGGGATCAGCCCCCAGCATTTT.

This chain connects TRBV9 to TRBJ1-2, with unresolved D. Trimming took off 1 base at V and 8 bases at J, with 15 bases between the two ends. CDR3 size: 14 residues. Germline values: CDR1 SGDLS, CDR2 YYNGEE. CDR3 sequence (DNA): TGTGCCAGCAGCGTACTTCCAGCCGACGCAGGCTACACCTTC. Translation: CASSVLPADAGYTF.

This rearrangement joins TRBV28 to TRBJ1-3; the D is unclear. Trimming took off 5 bases at V and 0 bases at J, with 5 bases between the two ends. Germline CDR1 reads MDHEN; CDR2 reads SYDVKM. The CDR3 spans 13 residues. The CDR3 loop reads CASSTTSGNTIYF. CDR3 DNA sequence: TGTGCCAGCAGTACGACCTCTGGAAACACCATATATTTT. Full variable domain (missing parts from reference TRBV28 and TRBJ1-3): DVKVTQSSRYLVKRTGEKVFLECVQDMDHENMFWYRQDPGLGLRLIYFSYDVKMKEKGDIPEGYSVSREKKERFSLILESASTNQTSMYLCASSTTSGNTIYFGEGSWLTVV.

The rearrangement joins TRBV6-1 to TRBJ1-6, with D possibly being TRBD1 (5 bases). Looked up from germline, CDR1 is MNHNS and CDR2 is SASEGT. V shed 3 bases and J shed 7 bases, with 7 bases lying between them. This CDR3 has 13 residues. The CDR3 DNA reads as TGTGCCAGCAGTGACAGGGAAAATTCACCCCTCCACTTT. This sequence encodes CASSDRENSPLHF.

The CDR3 sequence is CASSEVLGAAQETQYF. The DNA of the CDR3 is TGTGCCAGCAGCGAAGTGCTTGGAGCGGCCCAAGAGACCCAGTACTTC. The J gene is TRBJ2-5, the V gene TRBV5-6; weak D call: TRBD2 (5 bases). This CDR3 comprises 16 residues. With 4 bases removed from V and 1 base from J, the gap between germline ends came to 17 bases. In germline, CDR1 is SGHDT, CDR2 YYEEEE.

The chain carries TRBV20-1 and TRBJ2-5, with D perhaps TRBD1 (5 bases). V was cut by 3 bases and J by 5 bases, with 16 bases left in between. This CDR3 is 14 amino acids long. Germline CDR1 reads DFQATT; CDR2 reads SNEGSKA (reference sequence). The chain's CDR3 is CSASDRQLGETQYF. The CDR3 bases are TGCAGTGCTAGTGATAGACAGCTTGGGGAGACCCAGTACTTC.

The chain recombines TRBV18 with TRBJ2-2; no definite D call. The CDR3 contains 12 residues. Germline CDR1 reads KGHSH; CDR2 reads LQKENI. V dropped 3 bases and J dropped 6 bases, with 5 bases sitting between them. DNA for the CDR3: TGTGCCAGCTCACCGGGGTCCGGGGAGCTGTTTTTT. As protein: CASSPGSGELFF.

This clone was detected only once. This chain connects TRBV5-6 to TRBJ2-1; no firm D call. The V gene lost 5 bases and the J gene lost 6 bases, with 9 bases spanning the gap. The CDR3 totals 12 residues. Germline V gene data show CDR1 as SGHDT and CDR2 as YYEEEE. The CDR3 DNA is TGTGCCAGCAGTAGGACCACCAATGAGCAGTTCTTC. Translation gives CASSRTTNEQFF.

V and J are TRBV6-1 and TRBJ1-5; no firm D call. The CDR3 runs 18 residues. V lost 0 bases and J lost 3, with 18 bases in between. Germline assignment: CDR1 MNHNS and CDR2 SASEGT. The CDR3 loop reads CASSEALQRGSYNQPQHF. The CDR3 nucleotides read TGTGCCAGCAGTGAAGCGCTTCAGAGAGGCTCCTACAATCAGCCCCAGCATTTT.

The V call is TRBV5-4, the J call TRBJ2-1; D might be TRBD2 (6 bases). CDR1 is SGHNT, CDR2 YYREEE, per germline (reference sequence). Trimming pared 3 bases from V and 2 bases from J, leaving 12 bases between. The CDR3 totals 15 residues. The chain's CDR3 is CASSSLARAYNEQFF. DNA for the CDR3: TGTGCCAGCAGCTCTCTAGCGAGAGCCTACAATGAGCAGTTCTTC.

The chain is built from TRBV19 and TRBJ2-1, with unresolved D. Germline values: CDR1 LNHDA, CDR2 SQIVND (reference sequence). The CDR3 spans 11 residues. V lost 2 bases and J lost 12, with 8 bases in between. The CDR3 region is CASSIPPRQFF. The DNA of the CDR3 is TGTGCCAGTAGTATACCCCCCCGGCAGTTCTTC.

The chain uses TRBV27 and TRBJ2-7, with TRBD2 matching over 10 bases. V was clipped by 5 bases and J by 2 bases; unmatched bases: 6. The CDR3 is 15 residues long. From germline, CDR1 is MNHEY and CDR2 SMNVEV (reference sequence). The CDR3 sequence: CASSALAGVTYEQYF. CDR3 coding DNA: TGTGCCAGCAGTGCCCTAGCGGGAGTTACCTACGAGCAGTACTTC.

The chain employs TRBV6-5 and TRBJ2-3; D call uncertain. From germline, CDR1 is MNHEY and CDR2 SVGAGI. Trimming removed 10 bases from V and 0 bases from J, with 5 bases in between. There are 11 residues in the CDR3. The CDR3 protein is CATKSTDTQYF. The CDR3 bases are TGTGCCACGAAAAGCACAGATACGCAGTATTTT.

The rearrangement links TRBV11-3 to TRBJ1-6, with no clear D. Trimming took 0 bases from V and 0 from J, leaving 15 bases between them. CDR3 size: 19 residues. Germline V lookup: CDR1 SGHNT, CDR2 YENEEA. This CDR3 reads CASSLEEWVKSSYNSPLHF. CDR3 DNA sequence: TGTGCCAGCAGCTTAGAGGAGTGGGTTAAGAGCTCCTATAATTCACCCCTCCACTTT.

This clone was seen ten or more times. This sample includes further DNA sequences coding for the same CDR3. The chain couples TRBV7-9 to TRBJ1-2; unclear D gene. Trimming removed 2 bases at V and 4 bases at J, with 2 bases between. The CDR3 length is 11 residues. Germline CDR1 and CDR2: SEHNR and FQNEAQ (reference sequence). This chain's CDR3 is CASSLIYGYTF. DNA of the CDR3: TGTGCCAGCAGCTTAATCTATGGCTACACCTTC. The whole variable domain, remainder taken from reference TRBV7-9 and TRBJ1-2, is DTGVSQNPRHKITKRGQNVTFRCDPISEHNRLYWYRQTLGQGPEFLTYFQNEAQLEKSRLLSDRFSAERPKGSFSTLEIQRTEQGDSAMYLCASSLIYGYTFGSGTRLTVV.

The chain employs TRBV3-1 (or the pseudogene TRBV3-2) and TRBJ1-2; D not certain. V gave up 3 bases and J gave up 6 bases, with 11 bases separating them. Germline V gene lookup returns CDR1 LGHDT and CDR2 YNNKEL (reference sequence). The CDR3 is 13 residues long. The chain's CDR3 is CASSHLEGDGYTF. CDR3 nucleotides: TGTGCCAGCAGCCACCTCGAGGGCGATGGCTACACCTTC.

The chain has TRBV11-3 and TRBJ2-7, with 8 positions matching TRBD1. Germline V gives CDR1 SGHNT, CDR2 YENEEA. V lost 5 bases and J lost 4; bases outside the gene matches: 7. The CDR3 has 14 residues. CDR3 protein: CASSKDNRGYEQYF. The CDR3 region has the DNA TGTGCCAGCAGCAAAGATAACAGGGGGTACGAGCAGTACTTC.

This rearrangement joins TRBV7-9 to TRBJ2-3; 14 positions agree with TRBD2. Looked up from germline, CDR1 is SEHNR and CDR2 is FQNEAQ (reference sequence). This CDR3 region has 16 residues. The J segment lost 6 bases and the V segment lost 5 bases, leaving 7 bases of the junction unmatched. The CDR3 DNA is TGTGCCAGCAGCCCGGGACTAGCGGGAGTCTATGATACGCAGTATTTT. Residues: CASSPGLAGVYDTQYF.

The chain joins TRBV6-2 or TRBV6-3 to TRBJ2-7; 7 bases map to TRBD1. CDR1 is MNHEY and CDR2 is SVGEGT in the germline V gene. Trimming at V came to 1 base and at J to 2 bases, leaving 2 bases not matched to a gene. The CDR3 has 14 amino acids. CDR3 region: CASSYWTGTYEQYF. CDR3 in DNA: TGTGCCAGCAGTTACTGGACAGGTACCTACGAGCAGTACTTC.

The V call is TRBV2, the J call TRBJ1-5; 9 bases line up with TRBD1. Germline V gene data show CDR1 as SNHLY and CDR2 as FYNNEI. V lost 7 bases and J lost 4; bases outside the gene matches: 17. The CDR3 has 18 amino acids. Here the CDR3 reads CASTSKGWTGVRNQPQHF. DNA of the CDR3: TGTGCCAGCACTTCGAAGGGATGGACAGGGGTAAGAAATCAGCCCCAGCATTTT.

This clone was seen a handful of times. The chain has TRBV30 and TRBJ1-3; D is unclear. CDR1 GTSNPN and CDR2 SVGIG come from the germline V gene (reference sequence). The CDR3 extends over 12 amino acids. Trimming removed 2 bases from V and 7 bases from J, with 9 bases in between. The CDR3 DNA reads as TGTGCCTGGAGTTATACATCGAACACCATATATTTT. It translates to CAWSYTSNTIYF. The whole variable domain, filled in from reference TRBV30 and TRBJ1-3, reads SQTIHQWPATLVQPVGSPLSLECTVEGTSNPNLYWYRQAAGRGLQLLFYSVGIGQISSEVPQNLSASRPQDRQFILSSKKLLLSDSGFYLCAWSYTSNTIYFGEGSWLTVV.